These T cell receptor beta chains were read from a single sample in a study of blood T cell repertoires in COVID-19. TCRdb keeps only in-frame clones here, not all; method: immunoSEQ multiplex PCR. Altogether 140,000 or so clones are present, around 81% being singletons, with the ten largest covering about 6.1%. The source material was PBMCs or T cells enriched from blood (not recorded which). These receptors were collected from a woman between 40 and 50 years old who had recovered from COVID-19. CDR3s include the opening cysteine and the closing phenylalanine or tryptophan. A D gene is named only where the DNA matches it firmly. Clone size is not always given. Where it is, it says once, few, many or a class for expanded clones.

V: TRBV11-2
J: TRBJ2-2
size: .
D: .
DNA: TGTGCCAGCAGCTTAGTATCCGCCGGGGAGCTGTTTTTT
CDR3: CASSLVSAGELFF

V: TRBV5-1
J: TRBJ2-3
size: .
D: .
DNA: TGCGCCAGCAGCTTGGGAGCGGTACTAAGCACAGATACGCAGTATTTT
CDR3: CASSLGAVLSTDTQYF

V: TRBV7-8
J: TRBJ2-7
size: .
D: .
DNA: TGTGCCAGCAGCTTTAGTGGGAGAGGCTACGAGCAGTACTTC
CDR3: CASSFSGRGYEQYF

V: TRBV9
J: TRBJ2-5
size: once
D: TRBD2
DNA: TGTGCCAGCAGCGAGGGTAGCGGGCCTGGGGAGACCCAGTACTTC
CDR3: CASSEGSGPGETQYF

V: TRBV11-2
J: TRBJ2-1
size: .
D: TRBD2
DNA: TGTGCCAGCAGCTTAGTGGTAACTAGCGGGAGTCACGATGAGCAGTTCTTC
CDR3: CASSLVVTSGSHDEQFF

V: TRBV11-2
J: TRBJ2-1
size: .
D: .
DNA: TGTGCCAGCAGCTTAGGTAGGAGAAGTCCTGAGCAGTTCTTC
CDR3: CASSLGRRSPEQFF

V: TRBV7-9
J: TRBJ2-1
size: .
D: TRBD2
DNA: TGTGCCAGCAGCTTAGCGCTAGCGGAGGGGAATGAGCAGTTCTTC
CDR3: CASSLALAEGNEQFF

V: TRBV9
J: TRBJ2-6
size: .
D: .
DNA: TGTGCCAGCAGCGTAGCCGGAACAGTATCTCCTGGGGCCAACGTCCTGACTTTC
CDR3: CASSVAGTVSPGANVLTF

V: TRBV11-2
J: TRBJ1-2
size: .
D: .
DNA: TGTGCCAGCCGTTGGGGGGGGAACTATGGCTACACCTTC
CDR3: CASRWGGNYGYTF

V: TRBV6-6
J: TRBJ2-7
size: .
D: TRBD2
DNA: TGTGCCAGCAGGCTCGGACTAGCGGAGCAGTACTTC
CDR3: CASRLGLAEQYF

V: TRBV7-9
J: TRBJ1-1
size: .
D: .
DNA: TGTGCCAGCAGCTTAGCGCAGGGGATGAACACTGAAGCTTTCTTT
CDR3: CASSLAQGMNTEAFF

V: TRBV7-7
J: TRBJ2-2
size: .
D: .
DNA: TGTGCTAGCAGCTTAGAGGGACACACTACCGGGGAGCTGTTTTTT
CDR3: CASSLEGHTTGELFF

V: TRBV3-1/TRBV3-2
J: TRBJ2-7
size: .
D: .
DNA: TGTGCCAGCAGCTTTCAGGGAGGCGAGCAGTACTTC
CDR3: CASSFQGGEQYF

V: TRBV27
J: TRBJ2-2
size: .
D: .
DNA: TGTGCCAGCAGTTTATCTTTTCGGGAGCTCACCGGGGAGCTGTTTTTT
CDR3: CASSLSFRELTGELFF

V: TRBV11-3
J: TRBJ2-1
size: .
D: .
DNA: TGTGCCAGCAGCTTAGGGGCGGGGTTAGTCAATGAGCAGTTCTTC
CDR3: CASSLGAGLVNEQFF

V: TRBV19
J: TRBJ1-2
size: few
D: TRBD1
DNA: TGTGCCAGCACAGGGGGGTTGGACAGGCGACGAAACTATGGCTACACCTTC
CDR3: CASTGGLDRRRNYGYTF

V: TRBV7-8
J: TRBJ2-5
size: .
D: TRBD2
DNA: TGTGCCAGCAGCTTCCGACTAGCGGGGCAAGAGACCCAGTACTTC
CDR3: CASSFRLAGQETQYF

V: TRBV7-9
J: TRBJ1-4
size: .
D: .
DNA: TGTGCCAGCAGCTTTGGGGCCGGCGGTGAAAAACTGTTTTTT
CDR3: CASSFGAGGEKLFF